This T cell receptor beta chain was identified in a study of radiotherapy plus CTLA-4 blockade in lung cancer. Study-level background: Objective response rate was roughly 19%; disease control rate, under 35%. Study-level points and caveats: Some TCR clones had been derived from tumors. These clones expanded in peripheral blood after radiotherapy plus ipilimumab.

Per germline, CDR1 SGHTA and CDR2 FQGNSA. Trimming removed 5 bases at V and 5 bases at J, with 10 bases between. This CDR3 is 12 amino acids long. Treatment of patients with chemo-refractory metastatic non-small-cell lung cancer consisted of focal radiation plus CTLA-4 blockade with ipilimumab. Method: immunoSEQ multiplex PCR; TCRdb's copy keeps in-frame clones and lacks some. The table has roughly 80,000 clones, about 78% seen once. This clone was counted once. What it binds is not known. This material consisted of peripheral blood, taken from a patient treated with radiotherapy plus ipilimumab. The gene calls are TRBV7-2 and TRBJ2-7; D not resolved. This clonotype originated in a human donor with non-small cell lung cancer who had a partial response to radiotherapy plus ipilimumab. Some clones in this sample may be carry-over from other donors' samples. The CDR3 region is CASSPHRHEQYF. CDR3 nucleotide sequence: TGTGCCAGCAGCCCACATCGCCACGAGCAGTACTTC.